The entry that follows covers one T cell receptor (beta chain) sequence. Sequencing was performed with immunoSEQ multiplex PCR; in TCRdb, only in-frame clones are kept and a portion is missing. The sample carries 150,000 to 180,000 clones, roughly 90% recorded once. This entry comes from a study of cytomegalovirus exposure and HLA in healthy donors. The germline gives CDR1 MDHEN, CDR2 SYDVKM. V lost 5 bases and J lost 1, with 12 bases in between. There are 14 residues in the CDR3. The chain carries TRBV28 and TRBJ2-7; the D gene is possibly TRBD1 (6 bases). Input material: PBMCs. The receptor was isolated from a man aged 18 to 30 in good health and CMV-seropositive. The CDR3 nucleotides are TGTGCCAGCAGTCTCACAGGGTCATCCTACGAGCAGTACTTC. Its protein product is CASSLTGSSYEQYF. The variable domain in full, with the rest retrieved from reference TRBV28 and TRBJ2-7, is DVKVTQSSRYLVKRTGEKVFLECVQDMDHENMFWYRQDPGLGLRLIYFSYDVKMKEKGDIPEGYSVSREKKERFSLILESASTNQTSMYLCASSLTGSSYEQYFGPGTRLTVT.